The subject of this entry is one T cell receptor (beta chain). There is no known antigen for this receptor. Qualities for individual bases were not recorded, and no much larger clone is one base off. The germline V gene sets CDR1 to SGHDN and CDR2 to FVKESK. A distance of 22 bases separates the germline ends of V and J, which lose 0 bases and 5 bases respectively. The CDR3 goes from the cysteine to the phenylalanine over 18 residues. Only the CDR3 part of the read is kept: 54 bases, read in frame from the first base. This sample was taken from a study of long-term antiretroviral therapy in people with HIV (dated by TCRdb to between 2022 and 2023). About the investigation overall: The earliest samples were collected about a decade before the 2015 WHO recommendation for immediate ART, when ART was typically delayed until CD4 counts fell. A retrospective serial study tested whether changes in peripheral blood TRB repertoire composition and diversity were associated with ART initiation and durable HIV suppression. The cohort contributed 150 to 200 cryopreserved PBMC samples from 30 to 35 adults with confirmed HIV infection, collected serially over a mean of about six years (range 1-12). About 35% of the 30 participants with HIV were female. No cross-contamination during QIAcube processing was seen in test extractions of a monoclonal T-cell line run alongside 33 polyclonal samples. Results and caveats for the whole study, not just this receptor: Because pre-ART samples had limited cell numbers, unsorted PBMC were profiled rather than sorted CD4+ and CD8+ T cells. Owing to limited PBMC availability, only the TCR beta chain was sequenced, without alpha chain pairing. The samples were dated from about 2004 to 2018, and the ART regimens that were used may be less effective than current ART regimens. The repertoire was dominated across all time points by expanded TRB clones identified before ART initiation, although this dominance was seen to fluctuate and to decrease in many PLHIV after ART. ART initiation was associated with a significant increase in TRB diversity, but diversity stayed significantly below transplant donor controls even after long-term ART. Narrower CDR3 length ranges were observed in HIV repertoires than in controls, and an antigen-experienced repertoire with only a slight naive shift after ART was suggested by the network structure. No data were available on ART adherence, viral resistance or therapy changes, limiting inferences about post-ART repertoire changes.

Participants were included only if at least one PBMC sample before ART initiation and at least two post-ART samples were available. Every participant with HIV received treatment in the United States of America. Before DNA extraction, cryopreserved samples of about 1-11 million PBMC were thawed and then washed. At the time of the earliest PBMC sample, participants with HIV were aged between about 20 and 54 years. PBMC samples from each participant spanned 1-4 timepoints before ART initiation and 2-8 timepoints after ART initiation, with a median of 7 samples. Serial HIV viral load, CD4+ T-cell count, ART history and demographic data were obtained for every participant. Using a Qiagen kit on a QIAcube, genomic DNA was extracted from unsorted PBMC, with samples processed in batches of 12. The immunoSEQ hsTCRB v3.0 assay was used at survey level resolution to sequence the TRB variable region. TRB sequencing targeted a depth of 40,000-50,000 T-cell genomes per sample. An Illumina MiSeq with a v3 150-cycle kit was used to sequence the pooled TRB libraries. Concerning the study's data processing: Analysis of repertoires was carried out in R inside a reproducible Nextflow workflow spanning QC, data transformation and analysis. Custom analyses were implemented in LymphoSeq2, an R package for AIRR-Seq data exploration. A handful of samples that yielded fewer than 5000 total TRB sequences were excluded, so that fewer than 200 HIV repertoires were analyzed. Among the 180 to 200 retained HIV repertoires, 59 were collected before ART initiation and about 130 were collected after ART initiation. Each repertoire was downsampled to 5000 TRB nucleotide sequences, and summary statistics were averaged across 100 downsampling iterations. Only TRB sequences with CDR3 regions of at least seven amino acids were retained for analysis. A Shannon entropy-derived clonality score and the Gini coefficient were used to measure diversity. In repertoire networks, the top 5000 CDR3 amino acid sequences were linked whenever an edit distance of one separated two sequences. For TRB CDR3 amino acid sequences, GLIPH2 was used to predict antigen specificity groups and MHC restriction. To flag known CMV, EBV, HIV or tissue antigen associations, CDR3 amino acid sequences were matched against VDJdb and McPAS-TCR. Pre-ART, post-ART and control groups were compared with Wilcoxon signed-rank tests and Holm-Bonferroni correction. As stored in TCRdb, this immuneACCESS dataset retains in-frame rearrangements with V and J assigned. A fraction of the clones does not appear; measured against another copy, unresolved V genes explain less than half of the discrepancy, and the remainder lacks a known reason. For V, J and clone size, that table is used; D and trimming come from the DNA. The sample data list about 15,000 clones, and over 60% of these were observed just once. Clones ranked in the top ten supply 15% of the sample.

The chain was built from TRBV14 and TRBJ2-5; no D gene call is confident. This clonotype was obtained from a woman in her forties or fifties with HIV. The sequenced sample was unsorted PBMCs, obtained roughly 2.4 years before starting antiretroviral therapy. The CDR3 here reads CASSQDLRKLGKGETQYF. The sequenced DNA: TGTGCCAGCAGCCAAGATCTTCGGAAATTGGGGAAGGGCGAGACCCAGTACTTC.